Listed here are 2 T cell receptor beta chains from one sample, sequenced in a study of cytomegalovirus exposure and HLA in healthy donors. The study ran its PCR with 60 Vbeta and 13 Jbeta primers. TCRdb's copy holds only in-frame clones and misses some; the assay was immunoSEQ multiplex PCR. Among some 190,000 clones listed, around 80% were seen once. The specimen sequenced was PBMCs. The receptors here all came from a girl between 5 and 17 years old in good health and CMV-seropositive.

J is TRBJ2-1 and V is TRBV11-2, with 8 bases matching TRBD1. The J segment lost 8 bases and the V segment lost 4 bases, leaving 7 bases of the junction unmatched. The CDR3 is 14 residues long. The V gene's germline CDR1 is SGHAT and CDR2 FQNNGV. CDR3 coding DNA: TGTGCCAGCAGCTCCGGGACAGGTCCATATGAGCAGTTCTTC. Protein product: CASSSGTGPYEQFF. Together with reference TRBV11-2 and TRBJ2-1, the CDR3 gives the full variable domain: EAGVAQSPRYKIIEKRQSVAFWCNPISGHATLYWYQQILGQGPKLLIQFQNNGVVDDSQLPKDRFSAERLKGVDSTLKIQPAKLEDSAVYLCASSSGTGPYEQFFGPGTRLTVL.

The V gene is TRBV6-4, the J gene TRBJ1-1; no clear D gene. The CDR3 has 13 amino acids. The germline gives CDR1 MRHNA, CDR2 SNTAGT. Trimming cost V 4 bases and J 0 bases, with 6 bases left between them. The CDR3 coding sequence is TGTGCCAGCAGTGCACAGCTGAACACTGAAGCTTTCTTT. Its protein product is CASSAQLNTEAFF.